One T cell receptor beta chain is described in this entry. Its antigen is currently unknown. This sample also contains other DNA sequences that code for the same CDR3. This CDR3 has 15 residues. CDR1 and CDR2 from the germline V gene are MNHNS and SASEGT. V lost 2 bases to trimming and J lost 1 base; unmatched junction nucleotides: 1. The sample is drawn from a study of cytomegalovirus exposure and HLA in healthy donors. Looking at the study overall: An analysis done earlier identified some 120 million unique TCR beta sequences from 150 million to 200 million T cells. Study outcomes and limitations: In presence/absence analyses, roughly uniform sequencing depth across donors was assumed. Clonal expansion was found to be greater in HLA-associated TCR beta chains than in equally common others in a later analysis. Later work associated fewer than 20,000 TCR beta sequences with HLA alleles at 0.05 false discovery rate.

60 Vbeta and 13 Jbeta primers were used in PCR. Produced via immunoSEQ multiplex PCR; TCRdb's table is partial and in-frame only. The sample holds 200,000 to 250,000 clones, 75% to 90% seen once. Sequencing used PBMCs. The sequence came from a boy younger than 10 in good health and CMV-seronegative. The chain uses TRBV6-1 and TRBJ2-2; TRBD1 matches 7 bases. CDR3 nucleotides: TGTGCCAGCAGTGAAAACAGGGGGAACACCGGGGAGCTGTTTTTT. Translating it yields CASSENRGNTGELFF.